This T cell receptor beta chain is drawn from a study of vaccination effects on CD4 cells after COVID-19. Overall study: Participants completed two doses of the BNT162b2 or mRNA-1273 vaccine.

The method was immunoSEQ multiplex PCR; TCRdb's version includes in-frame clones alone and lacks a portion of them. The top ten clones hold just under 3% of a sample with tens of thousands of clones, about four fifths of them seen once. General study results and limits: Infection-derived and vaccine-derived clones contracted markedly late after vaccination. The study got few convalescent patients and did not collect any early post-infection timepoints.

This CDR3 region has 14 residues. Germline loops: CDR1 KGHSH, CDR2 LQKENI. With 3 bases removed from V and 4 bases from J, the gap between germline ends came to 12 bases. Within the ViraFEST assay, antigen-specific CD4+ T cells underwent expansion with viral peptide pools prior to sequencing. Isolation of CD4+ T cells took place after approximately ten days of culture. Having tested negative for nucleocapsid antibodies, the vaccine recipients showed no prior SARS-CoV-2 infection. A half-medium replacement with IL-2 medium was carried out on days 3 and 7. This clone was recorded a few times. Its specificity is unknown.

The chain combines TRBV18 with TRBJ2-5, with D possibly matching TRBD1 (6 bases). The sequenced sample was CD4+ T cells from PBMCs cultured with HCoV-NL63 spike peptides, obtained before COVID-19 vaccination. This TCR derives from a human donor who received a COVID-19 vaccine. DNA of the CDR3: TGTGCCAGCTCACCGTACAGGGACCGAGAGACCCAGTACTTC. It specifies CASSPYRDRETQYF.